This TCR beta chain was sequenced in a study of blood T cell repertoires in COVID-19. Study background: Samples came from the United States, Italy and Spain, spanning acute and convalescent COVID-19. Sources were T cells, B-cell-depleted T cells, or PBMCs; the material itself was cDNA or gDNA.

Germline CDR1 LNHDA, CDR2 SQIVND (reference sequence). The CDR3 extends over 16 amino acids. V was shortened by 0 bases and J by 5 bases, with 14 bases between the two germline ends. As processed by the authors: Quantification of nucleated cells was approximated via reference gene primer amplification. Data came from immunoSEQ multiplex PCR; TCRdb stores just in-frame clones and leaves some out. That table gives V, J and clone size, and the DNA gave D and trimming. The table shows about 100,000 clones, with roughly 86% occurring only once. The gene calls are TRBV19 and TRBJ2-1, with D possibly matching TRBD1 (6 bases). The receptor was isolated from a woman aged 55-75 years in a cohort sampled during active or convalescent COVID-19. The specimen was peripheral blood. CDR3 protein: CASSIDMRGSNNEQFF. DNA of the CDR3: TGTGCCAGTAGTATAGATATGAGGGGGAGTAACAATGAGCAGTTCTTC.